What follows describes a single T cell receptor beta chain. The data originate from a study of glioma-infiltrating T cells after dendritic cell vaccination. Overall study: Autologous tumor lysate-pulsed dendritic cell vaccination was given between the early 2000s and the early 2010s.

Up to about 2 ug genomic DNA was used for TCRB CDR3 amplification. Sequencing was performed with immunoSEQ multiplex PCR; in TCRdb, only in-frame clones are kept and a portion is missing. The sample lists fewer than 95,000 clones; roughly 85% were seen once. Germline CDR1 reads LNHNV; CDR2 reads YYDKDF (reference sequence). CDR3 length: 17 amino acids. The V gene end was trimmed by 0 bases and the J gene end by 2 bases; junction bases not matched to a gene: 7. Described time point: after dendritic cell vaccination, including at tumor progression/relapse. The TCR comes from a human donor with glioblastoma. This chain connects TRBV15 to TRBJ2-7; 10 bases align to TRBD2. The specimen comprised blood, sampled after dendritic cell vaccination. The CDR3 here is CATSREASGRNAYEQYF. CDR3 DNA sequence: TGTGCCACCAGCAGAGAAGCTAGCGGGAGAAATGCCTACGAGCAGTACTTC. Based on the CDR3 plus reference TRBV15 and TRBJ2-7, the full variable domain is DAMVIQNPRYQVTQFGKPVTLSCSQTLNHNVMYWYQQKSSQAPKLLFHYYDKDFNNEADTPDNFQSRRPNTSFCFLDIRSPGLGDTAMYLCATSREASGRNAYEQYFGPGTRLTVT.